This T cell receptor beta chain was profiled in a study of early T cells in non-severe SARS-CoV-2 infection. Across the study: Sequencing input comprised bulk RNA from unsorted whole blood; chain pairing was not available.

There are a few counts of this clonotype. What it binds is unknown. This CDR3 is built from 15 residues. Germline V lookup: CDR1 KGHSH, CDR2 LQKENI. V lost 1 base to trimming and J lost 2 bases, with 10 bases between them. Regarding the study as a whole: VDJdb-based matching was biased toward anti-spike CD8 responses and missed private and CD4 specificities.

TCRdb reprocessed the 5' RACE reads with MiXCR, giving one entry per CDR3 protein. The table includes roughly 99,000 distinct CDR3 sequences, roughly 12% detected once. This TCR was sampled from an adult who was a healthcare worker with PCR-confirmed SARS-CoV-2 infection or an uninfected control (not recorded which). The sequenced sample was whole blood, obtained at baseline. This chain uses TRBV18 with TRBJ2-3, with a possible D match to TRBD2 (6 bases). This chain's CDR3 is CASSPLGGVTDTQYF. The CDR3 DNA reads TGTGCCAGCTCACCACTTGGCGGGGTCACAGATACGCAGTATTTT.